Included here is one TCR beta chain sequence, with context. CDR1 and CDR2 (germline): SQVTM, ANQGSEA. V was shortened by 6 bases and J by 11 bases, with 19 bases between the two germline ends. This CDR3 region has 12 residues. The data originate from a study of blood T cell repertoires in COVID-19. Whole-study context: Acute and convalescent COVID-19 samples came from the United States, Italy and Spain. T cells, B-cell-depleted T cells, or PBMCs supplied cDNA or gDNA.

Methods used by the authors: Amplified reference gene primers provided the basis for estimating nucleated cell counts. Sequencing used immunoSEQ multiplex PCR; TCRdb keeps in-frame clones, though not all of them. Clone size and V and J calls were adopted from that table, with D and trimming inferred from the DNA. The sample includes 100,000 or so clones, about 91% of them seen just once. This chain links TRBV29-1 with TRBJ1-1, with D possibly matching TRBD1 (6 bases). The specimen was peripheral blood. The receptor comes from a man aged 45 to 65 with acute or convalescent COVID-19. CDR3 in DNA: TGCAGCGTCGCGCAGGGGTCTTCAGTGGCTTTCTTT. Its protein product is CSVAQGSSVAFF.